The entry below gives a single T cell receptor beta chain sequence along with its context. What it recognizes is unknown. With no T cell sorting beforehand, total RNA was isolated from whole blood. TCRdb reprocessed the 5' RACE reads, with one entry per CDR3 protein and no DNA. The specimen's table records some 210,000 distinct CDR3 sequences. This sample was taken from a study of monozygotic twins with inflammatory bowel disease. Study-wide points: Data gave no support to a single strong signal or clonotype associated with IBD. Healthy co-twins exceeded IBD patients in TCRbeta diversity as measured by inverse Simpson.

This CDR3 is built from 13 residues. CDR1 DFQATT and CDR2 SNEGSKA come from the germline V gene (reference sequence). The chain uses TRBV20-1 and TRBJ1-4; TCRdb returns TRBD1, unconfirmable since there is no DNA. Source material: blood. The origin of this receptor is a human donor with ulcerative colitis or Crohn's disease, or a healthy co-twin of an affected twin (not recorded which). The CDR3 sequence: CSVNGQRDEKLFF.